The 9 T cell receptor beta chains presented below share a single source sample, sequenced in a study of cytomegalovirus exposure and HLA in healthy donors. The PCR ran on 60 Vbeta and 13 Jbeta primers. Assay: immunoSEQ multiplex PCR; the TCRdb copy retains only in-frame clones and omits some. The sample has some 200,000 clones, and its top ten clones hold less than 0.95%. Sequencing was carried out using PBMCs. The source of these receptors is a woman under 30 in good health and CMV-seropositive.

For the CDR3, the DNA is TGCGCCAGCAGCCAACAAGCTAGCGGGAGCTATGAGCAGTTCTTC. It is translated as CASSQQASGSYEQFF. The J gene is TRBJ2-1, the V gene TRBV4-1, with TRBD2 matching 10 bases. The CDR3 sequence is 15 residues long. V lost 2 bases and J lost 8; bases outside the gene matches: 6. Per germline, CDR1 MGHRA and CDR2 YSYEKL.

The chain combines TRBV4-1 with TRBJ2-1; a weak D match, TRBD2 (5 bases). Per the germline V gene, CDR1 is MGHRA and CDR2 is YSYEKL. V was clipped by 5 bases and J by 3 bases, with 17 bases between them. The CDR3 is 16 amino acids. The CDR3 nucleotides read TGCGCCAGCAGCGATTCAAGGACTGGACGCTACAATGAGCAGTTCTTC. Amino acids: CASSDSRTGRYNEQFF.

The chain uses TRBV7-2 and TRBJ2-5, with D tentatively TRBD1 (6 bases). Trimming stripped 1 base from V and 9 bases from J, with 21 bases between. The CDR3 spans 16 residues. Per the germline V gene, CDR1 is SGHTA and CDR2 is FQGNSA. The CDR3 sequence: CASSLVEGATQGPQYF. DNA of the CDR3: TGTGCCAGCAGCTTAGTGGAAGGAGCGACCCAGGGGCCCCAGTACTTC.

The rearrangement links TRBV18 to TRBJ2-2; 7 positions agree with TRBD1. The CDR3 runs 16 residues. The germline V gene has CDR1 KGHSH and CDR2 LQKENI. Unmatched junction bases numbered 6, after V lost 2 bases and J lost 3 bases. The CDR3 is CASSPYGQVHTGELFF. CDR3 DNA sequence: TGTGCCAGCTCACCATACGGACAGGTCCACACCGGGGAGCTGTTTTTT.

The rearrangement uses TRBV25-1 and TRBJ1-1; 7 bases line up with TRBD1. The CDR3 is 16 amino acids. Germline V gene sequence: CDR1 MGHDK, CDR2 SYGVNS. V lost 2 bases to trimming and J lost 1 base; unmatched junction nucleotides: 7. The CDR3 DNA follows: TGTGCCAGCAGTGAACGGGACAGCCGGGAGAACACTGAAGCTTTCTTT. This encodes CASSERDSRENTEAFF.

The chain is built from TRBV7-2 and TRBJ2-3, with 12 bases identical to TRBD2. The CDR3 has 16 residues. Germline loops: CDR1 SGHTA, CDR2 FQGNSA. The junction had 6 bases not matched to a gene; V was cut back by 4 bases and J by 4 bases. The CDR3 region has the DNA TGTGCCAGCAGCTCTACTAGCGGGAGGTGGTCAGATACGCAGTATTTT. Translated, it gives CASSSTSGRWSDTQYF.

The chain joins TRBV30 to TRBJ2-2, with 8 nucleotides matching TRBD2. Trimming cost V 0 bases and J 6 bases; bases outside gene matches: 3. The germline gives CDR1 GTSNPN, CDR2 SVGIG (reference sequence). The CDR3 contains 14 residues. CDR3 coding DNA: TGTGCCTGGAGTGTAGACGGGAGGGCCGGGGAGCTGTTTTTT. This gives the protein CAWSVDGRAGELFF.

The chain joins TRBV6-6 to TRBJ2-2, with 12 positions matching TRBD2. The CDR3 extends over 16 amino acids. V dropped 2 bases and J dropped 8; count of bases not matched to a gene: 6. Germline-derived CDR1 and CDR2 are MNHNY and SVGAGI (reference sequence). The chain's CDR3 is CASSYLAGGRKGELFF. DNA for the CDR3: TGTGCCAGCAGTTACCTAGCGGGGGGGCGGAAAGGGGAGCTGTTTTTT.

As regards this clone: At one end, the junction sequence differs from germline, possibly due to a read error. V is TRBV6-6 and J is TRBJ1-2; 9 bases match TRBD1. CDR3 size: 14 residues. Germline-derived CDR1 and CDR2 are MNHNY and SVGAGI (reference sequence). In nucleotides, the CDR3 is TGTGCCAGCAGTTACCTAGGGACAGGGCAGTCACTTTTCTTC. This gives the protein CASSYLGTGQSLFF.